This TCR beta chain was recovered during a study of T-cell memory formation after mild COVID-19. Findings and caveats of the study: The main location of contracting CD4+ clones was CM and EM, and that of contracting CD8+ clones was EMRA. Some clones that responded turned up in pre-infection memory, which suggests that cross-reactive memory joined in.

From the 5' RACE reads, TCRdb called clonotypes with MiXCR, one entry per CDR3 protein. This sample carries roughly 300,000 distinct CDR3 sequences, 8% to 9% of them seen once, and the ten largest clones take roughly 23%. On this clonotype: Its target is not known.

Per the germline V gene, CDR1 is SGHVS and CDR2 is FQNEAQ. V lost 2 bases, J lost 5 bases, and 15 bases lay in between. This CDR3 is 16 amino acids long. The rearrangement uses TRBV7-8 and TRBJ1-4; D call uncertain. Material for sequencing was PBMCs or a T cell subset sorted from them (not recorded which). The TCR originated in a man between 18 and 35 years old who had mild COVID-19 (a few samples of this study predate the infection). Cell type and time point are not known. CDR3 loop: CASSLLYGEWNEKLFF. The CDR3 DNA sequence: TGTGCCAGCAGCTTACTTTATGGGGAATGGAATGAAAAACTGTTTTTT.